These T cell receptor beta chains were read from a single sample in a study of control samples from healthy donors and cancer patients. Only in-frame clones appear in the TCRdb table, and some are missing; sequencing was by immunoSEQ multiplex PCR. The sample has around 150,000 clones, about 90% seen once. Sequenced sample: blood. Every receptor here comes from a man aged 18 to 30 in good health. Both conserved end residues are part of each CDR3. The D gene is left open where the match is weak. Clone size is given for some rows only: seen once, a few or many times, or a class if the clone is expanded.

v_gene	abundance	j_gene	d_gene	CDR3aa	CDR3nt
TRBV28	-	TRBJ1-5	TRBD1	CASSRNRGHNQPQHF	TGTGCCAGCAGCCGAAACAGGGGACACAATCAGCCCCAGCATTTT
TRBV18	-	TRBJ1-2	TRBD1	CASSDRGDYGYTF	TGTGCCAGCTCGGACAGGGGAGACTATGGCTACACCTTC
TRBV5-6	-	TRBJ2-5	-	CASSLRYRGWETQYF	TGTGCCAGCAGCTTGCGTTATCGGGGGTGGGAGACCCAGTACTTC
TRBV7-9	-	TRBJ1-1	-	CASSPGSPPEAFF	TGTGCCAGCAGCCCAGGGAGTCCCCCCGAAGCTTTCTTT
TRBV19	-	TRBJ1-2	-	CASRSPLGPSQLYGYTF	TGTGCCAGTAGAAGCCCGCTGGGGCCGTCACAACTCTATGGCTACACCTTC
TRBV5-6	-	TRBJ1-1	-	CASSLGPGSEAFF	TGTGCCAGCAGCTTGGGACCTGGGAGTGAAGCTTTCTTT
TRBV6-5	-	TRBJ1-4	TRBD1	CASRQIGGTGEKLFF	TGTGCCAGCAGGCAAATAGGGGGCACGGGTGAAAAACTGTTTTTT
TRBV5-1	-	TRBJ2-7	-	CASSLTQGIYEQYF	TGCGCCAGCAGCTTGACGCAGGGAATATACGAGCAGTACTTC
TRBV7-2	-	TRBJ2-3	-	CASSLDRGPYTDTQYF	TGTGCCAGCAGCTTAGATCGCGGGCCATACACAGATACGCAGTATTTT
TRBV5-4	-	TRBJ2-7	-	CASSLGGTATPGEQYF	TGTGCCAGCAGCTTGGGCGGGACAGCTACCCCAGGCGAGCAGTACTTC
TRBV2	-	TRBJ2-1	TRBD2	CASMPRRLADNEQFF	TGTGCCAGCATGCCCCGACGACTAGCGGACAATGAGCAGTTCTTC
TRBV20-1	-	TRBJ1-4	-	CSASSSVNEKLFF	TGCAGTGCTAGTTCTTCGGTTAATGAAAAACTGTTTTTT
TRBV5-4	-	TRBJ2-7	-	CASSSSGGALSEQYF	TGTGCCAGCAGCTCTTCAGGGGGGGCCTTATCCGAGCAGTACTTC
TRBV19	-	TRBJ2-3	-	CAVGADPRTDTQYF	TGTGCCGTTGGGGCAGACCCCCGAACAGATACGCAGTATTTT
TRBV4-3	-	TRBJ2-5	-	CASSQGPGTRETQYF	TGCGCCAGCAGCCAAGGGCCGGGGACGCGGGAGACCCAGTACTTC
TRBV5-5	-	TRBJ1-4	-	CASSPVGNEKLFF	TGTGCCAGCAGCCCAGTCGGGAATGAAAAACTGTTTTTT
TRBV19	-	TRBJ2-5	TRBD1	CASSVGAGTGRQETQYF	TGTGCCAGTAGTGTCGGGGCCGGGACAGGCCGACAAGAGACCCAGTACTTC
TRBV5-1	-	TRBJ2-1	-	CASSLEGQGNNEQFF	TGCGCCAGCAGCCTCGAAGGGCAGGGCAACAATGAGCAGTTCTTC
TRBV2	-	TRBJ2-7	TRBD1	CASRRDSNSYEQYF	TGTGCCAGCAGACGGGACAGCAACTCCTACGAGCAGTACTTC
TRBV24-1	-	TRBJ2-3	-	CATSSSNTQYF	TGTGCCACCAGTAGCTCTAATACGCAGTATTTT
TRBV7-6	-	TRBJ2-1	-	CASSHGALGEQFF	TGTGCCAGCAGCCACGGGGCCCTAGGTGAGCAGTTCTTC
TRBV28	-	TRBJ1-1	-	CASSLPVGVNTEAFF	TGTGCCAGCAGTCTGCCGGTAGGGGTGAACACTGAAGCTTTCTTT
TRBV5-6	-	TRBJ2-5	-	CASSLLEETQYF	TGTGCCAGCAGCTTGCTTGAAGAGACCCAGTACTTC
TRBV7-2	-	TRBJ1-2	-	CASSYNLYYGYTF	TGTGCCAGCAGCTATAACCTCTACTATGGCTACACCTTC
TRBV11-3	-	TRBJ2-1	TRBD1	CASSLDSQGAGNEQFF	TGTGCCAGCAGCTTAGATTCCCAGGGGGCAGGAAATGAGCAGTTCTTC
TRBV19	once	TRBJ1-1	-	CASSAQSGGMNTEAFF	TGTGCCAGTAGTGCCCAATCGGGGGGTATGAACACTGAAGCTTTCTTT
TRBV5-1	-	TRBJ2-7	TRBD1	CATSTGYSYEQYF	TGCGCCACCTCGACAGGGTACTCCTACGAGCAGTACTTC
TRBV19	-	TRBJ2-7	-	CASSDSRSSYEQYF	TGTGCCAGTAGTGACAGCCGTTCTTCCTACGAGCAGTACTTC
TRBV30	-	TRBJ1-6	-	CAWSGEGRNNSPLHF	TGTGCCTGGAGTGGGGAAGGTCGGAATAATTCACCCCTCCACTTT
TRBV7-6	-	TRBJ2-5	TRBD2	CASSLDPPSGLRETQYF	TGTGCCAGCAGCTTAGATCCCCCTAGCGGGCTTCGGGAGACCCAGTACTTC
TRBV28	-	TRBJ2-7	TRBD2	CASSLDSGADEQYF	TGTGCCAGCAGTCTAGACAGCGGGGCCGACGAGCAGTACTTC
TRBV30	once	TRBJ1-5	-	CAWRISGGAGNQPQHF	TGTGCCTGGAGGATATCCGGGGGCGCGGGCAATCAGCCCCAGCATTTT
TRBV28	-	TRBJ2-6	-	CASSLLGRSGANVLTF	TGTGCCAGCAGTTTATTGGGCCGCTCTGGGGCCAACGTCCTGACTTTC
TRBV19	-	TRBJ1-1	TRBD1	CASSPQGAMGEAFF	TGTGCCAGTAGTCCACAGGGGGCGATGGGTGAAGCTTTCTTT
TRBV29-1	-	TRBJ1-3	-	CSVRTGRNTIYF	TGCAGCGTCCGTACAGGGCGAAACACCATATATTTT
TRBV19	-	TRBJ1-5	-	CASSPTGWGPNQPQHF	TGTGCCAGTAGTCCTACAGGTTGGGGCCCCAATCAGCCCCAGCATTTT
TRBV6-5	-	TRBJ2-1	-	CASSYKESDEQFF	TGTGCCAGCAGTTACAAGGAGAGTGATGAGCAGTTCTTC
TRBV5-4	-	TRBJ1-1	-	CASSVDPNTEAFF	TGTGCCAGCAGCGTGGACCCGAACACTGAAGCTTTCTTT
TRBV5-6	-	TRBJ2-1	TRBD2	CASSRGTSGGNEQFF	TGTGCCAGCAGCCGCGGGACTAGCGGGGGCAATGAGCAGTTCTTC
TRBV10-2	-	TRBJ2-1	TRBD2	CASRSGGAYNEQFF	TGCGCCAGCAGGAGCGGGGGGGCCTACAATGAGCAGTTCTTC
TRBV4-3	-	TRBJ1-4	TRBD1	CASSQETGEGEKLFF	TGCGCCAGCAGCCAAGAGACAGGGGAAGGTGAAAAACTGTTTTTT
TRBV4-1	-	TRBJ1-6	TRBD1	CASSQDEGGYSPLHF	TGCGCCAGCAGCCAAGATGAAGGGGGCTATTCACCCCTCCACTTT
TRBV6-5	-	TRBJ1-6	TRBD1	CASRRTGGSPLHF	TGTGCCAGCAGGAGGACAGGGGGTTCACCCCTCCACTTT
TRBV30	-	TRBJ2-4	-	CAGQGGDIQYF	TGTGCCGGCCAGGGGGGGGACATTCAGTACTTC
TRBV28	-	TRBJ2-3	-	CASSLGDARGTDTQYF	TGTGCCAGCAGTTTGGGGGACGCTCGAGGGACAGATACGCAGTATTTT
TRBV11-1	-	TRBJ1-1	-	CASSLVRSEAFF	TGTGCCAGCAGCTTGGTCAGGTCTGAAGCTTTCTTT
TRBV5-1	-	TRBJ1-1	TRBD1	CASSGGTGAANTEAFF	TGCGCCAGCAGCGGCGGGACAGGGGCCGCGAACACTGAAGCTTTCTTT
TRBV5-6	-	TRBJ2-3	-	CASSLVVRPTDTQYF	TGTGCCAGCAGCTTGGTGGTTCGTCCCACAGATACGCAGTATTTT